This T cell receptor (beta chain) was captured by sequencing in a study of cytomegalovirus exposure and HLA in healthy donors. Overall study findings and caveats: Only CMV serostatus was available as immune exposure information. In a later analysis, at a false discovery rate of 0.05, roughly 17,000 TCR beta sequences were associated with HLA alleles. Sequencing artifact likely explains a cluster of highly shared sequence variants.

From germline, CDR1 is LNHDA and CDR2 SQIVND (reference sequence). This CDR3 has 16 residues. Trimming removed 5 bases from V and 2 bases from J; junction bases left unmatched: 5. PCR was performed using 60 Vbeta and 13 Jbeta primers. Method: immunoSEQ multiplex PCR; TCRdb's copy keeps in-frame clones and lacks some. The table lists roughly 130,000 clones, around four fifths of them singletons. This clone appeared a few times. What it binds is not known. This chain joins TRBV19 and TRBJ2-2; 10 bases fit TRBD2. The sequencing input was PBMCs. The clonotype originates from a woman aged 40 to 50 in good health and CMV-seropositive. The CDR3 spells CASSDSSGSNTGELFF. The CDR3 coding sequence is TGTGCCAGTAGTGATTCTAGCGGGAGTAACACCGGGGAGCTGTTTTTT.